This is a list of T cell receptor beta chains from one sample in a study of OX40 agonist ivuxolimab in advanced cancers. TCRdb's table, derived via immunoSEQ multiplex PCR, lists solely in-frame clones and lacks some. The sample carries some 68,000 clones, approximately 86% recorded once. The source material was CD4+ or CD8+ T cells sorted from blood, sampled in a trial of the OX40 agonist ivuxolimab. The receptor set was obtained from an adult with an advanced solid tumor such as melanoma, head and neck, liver or kidney cancer. Both conserved end residues are part of each CDR3.

v_call	j_call	cdr3_aa
TRBV11-2	TRBJ2-3	CASSSTGIKTDTQYF
TRBV7-7	TRBJ2-1	CASSLDRRNEQFF
TRBV6-6	TRBJ2-6	CASNGQGVSGANVLTF
TRBV7-9	TRBJ1-3	CASSGGQSSGNTIYF
TRBV6-6	TRBJ2-7	CASADNYEQYF
TRBV7-9	TRBJ1-1	CATRPRDRSTTEAFF
TRBV4-1	TRBJ2-3	CASSQEWRSTDTQYF
TRBV19	TRBJ2-5	CASSAWTSGEETQYF
TRBV7-2	TRBJ2-5	CASSLGRGETQYF
TRBV7-2	TRBJ2-7	CASSLGRAYEQYF
TRBV28	TRBJ1-2	CASSPQSSYGYTF